The rows below give T cell receptor beta chains drawn from one sample of a study of control samples from healthy donors and cancer patients. The protocol was immunoSEQ multiplex PCR, while the TCRdb copy is restricted to in-frame clones and leaves out a portion. Here the sample spans around 180,000 clones, approximately 91% being singletons. Source material: blood. The receptors here all came from a woman in her forties in good health. Both conserved end residues are part of each CDR3. A D gene is named only where the DNA matches it firmly. The size field is filled for only some rows; it gives once, few, many or a size class.

d_gene	v_gene	abundance	j_gene	CDR3aa	CDR3nt
-	TRBV2	-	TRBJ2-1	CASSGDLAINEQFF	TGTGCCAGCAGTGGGGACTTAGCGATCAATGAGCAGTTCTTC
-	TRBV5-6	-	TRBJ1-2	CASSPSGSYYGYTF	TGTGCCAGCAGCCCTTCAGGCAGTTACTATGGCTACACCTTC
-	TRBV13	-	TRBJ2-5	CASSLRLAVTQYF	TGTGCCAGCAGCTTAAGGTTAGCGGTGACCCAGTACTTC
TRBD1	TRBV27	-	TRBJ1-1	CASSPQGAETEAFF	TGTGCCAGCAGCCCTCAGGGGGCTGAGACTGAAGCTTTCTTT
-	TRBV7-9	-	TRBJ1-3	CASSLIDGPGNTIYF	TGTGCCAGCAGCTTAATAGACGGGCCTGGAAACACCATATATTTT
-	TRBV11-2	-	TRBJ1-6	CASSLVGGLSSPLHF	TGTGCCAGCAGCTTAGTGGGGGGGCTGAGTTCACCCCTCCACTTT
TRBD1	TRBV5-6	-	TRBJ2-2	CASSLQGRNTGELFF	TGTGCCAGCAGCCTACAGGGGCGAAACACCGGGGAGCTGTTTTTT
-	TRBV6-5	-	TRBJ1-4	CASRIASNEKLFF	TGTGCCAGCAGGATAGCCTCTAATGAAAAACTGTTTTTT
-	TRBV19	-	TRBJ1-6	CASSLARAPLHF	TGTGCCAGTAGTTTAGCAAGAGCACCCCTCCACTTT
TRBD2	TRBV5-1	-	TRBJ2-5	CASSGTGTRGETQYF	TGCGCCAGCAGCGGGACCGGGACTAGGGGTGAGACCCAGTACTTC
-	TRBV6-5	once	TRBJ1-4	CASTPVQRTNEKLFF	TGTGCCAGCACCCCCGTACAGAGAACAAATGAAAAACTGTTTTTT
TRBD2	TRBV5-4	-	TRBJ2-1	CASTLAGGSYNEQFF	TGTGCCAGCACCCTAGCGGGGGGTAGCTACAATGAGCAGTTCTTC
-	TRBV19	-	TRBJ2-3	CASSPASTDTQYF	TGTGCCAGTAGCCCCGCCAGCACAGATACGCAGTATTTT
-	TRBV11-1	once	TRBJ1-4	CASSLLGELRGEKLFF	TGTGCCAGCAGCTTATTGGGAGAACTTCGCGGGGAAAAACTGTTTTTT
-	TRBV11-2	-	TRBJ2-3	CASSLAGGTDTQYF	TGTGCCAGCAGCTTAGCCGGGGGCACAGATACGCAGTATTTT
TRBD1	TRBV4-1	-	TRBJ1-1	CASSHPGQGANEAFF	TGCGCCAGCAGCCATCCTGGACAGGGGGCTAATGAAGCTTTCTTT
-	TRBV4-1	-	TRBJ2-3	CASSQTPGEDTQYF	TGCGCCAGCAGCCAAACCCCCGGGGAAGATACGCAGTATTTT
TRBD2	TRBV5-4	-	TRBJ2-7	CASSRGTSPLEQYF	TGTGCCAGCAGCCGGGGGACTAGCCCGTTGGAGCAGTACTTC
TRBD1	TRBV4-2	-	TRBJ2-1	CASSQSGTGTYNEQFF	TGTGCCAGCAGCCAATCCGGGACAGGGACTTACAATGAGCAGTTCTTC
-	TRBV7-9	-	TRBJ2-7	CASSFGAYEQYF	TGTGCCAGCAGCTTCGGAGCTTACGAGCAGTACTTC
TRBD1	TRBV7-8	-	TRBJ1-1	CASSSLTGGWGDTEAFF	TGTGCCAGCAGCTCCCTGACAGGGGGTTGGGGAGACACTGAAGCTTTCTTT
-	TRBV5-1	-	TRBJ2-7	CASRTALATYEQYF	TGCGCCAGCAGAACAGCCCTAGCCACCTACGAGCAGTACTTC
-	TRBV18	-	TRBJ2-5	CASSPNTVETQYF	TGTGCCAGCTCACCAAACACTGTAGAGACCCAGTACTTC
-	TRBV6-5	once	TRBJ1-1	CASRDRKNTEAFF	TGTGCCAGCAGAGACAGGAAGAACACTGAAGCTTTCTTT
TRBD2	TRBV10-1	once	TRBJ2-2	CASSSRLAGAQTGELFF	TGCGCCAGCAGTTCTAGACTAGCGGGGGCCCAAACCGGGGAGCTGTTTTTT
-	TRBV5-1	-	TRBJ1-1	CASRPLQGRTEAFF	TGCGCCAGCAGACCGCTACAGGGAAGGACTGAAGCTTTCTTT
TRBD1	TRBV5-1	-	TRBJ1-5	CASKGQGDNQPQHF	TGCGCCAGCAAGGGACAGGGGGACAATCAGCCCCAGCATTTT
-	TRBV12-3/TRBV12-4	-	TRBJ2-5	CASRRGFEETQYF	TGTGCCAGCCGGCGCGGCTTTGAAGAGACCCAGTACTTC
TRBD1	TRBV5-1	once	TRBJ1-4	CASSLGGTGGTGEKLFF	TGCGCCAGCAGCTTGGGAGGGACAGGGGGCACCGGTGAAAAACTGTTTTTT
-	TRBV3-1/TRBV3-2	-	TRBJ2-3	CASSQESLTDTQYF	TGTGCCAGCAGCCAAGAGTCGCTCACAGATACGCAGTATTTT
TRBD1	TRBV6-6	few	TRBJ1-3	CASSYWQGAGNTIYF	TGTGCCAGCAGTTACTGGCAGGGGGCTGGAAACACCATATATTTT
TRBD1	TRBV2	-	TRBJ2-7	CAREQGAGYEQYF	TGTGCCAGAGAACAGGGGGCGGGCTACGAGCAGTACTTC
TRBD2	TRBV28	-	TRBJ2-1	CASSLRGGANEQFF	TGTGCCAGCAGTTTACGCGGGGGGGCCAATGAGCAGTTCTTC
TRBD1	TRBV7-9	-	TRBJ1-1	CASSLPTGGPPGAFF	TGTGCCAGCAGCCTACCGACAGGGGGTCCGCCCGGGGCTTTCTTT
-	TRBV5-6	-	TRBJ2-7	CASSLAASHEQYF	TGTGCCAGCAGCTTGGCAGCAAGTCACGAGCAGTACTTC
TRBD1	TRBV3-1/TRBV3-2	-	TRBJ1-2	CASSGDRVGGYTF	TGTGCCAGCAGCGGAGACAGGGTCGGTGGCTACACCTTC
-	TRBV5-1	-	TRBJ1-2	CASSLGTFNYGYTF	TGCGCCAGCAGCTTGGGGACCTTTAACTATGGCTACACCTTC
-	TRBV21-1	-	TRBJ1-1	CASSKVPGGCTEAFF	TGTGCCAGCAGCAAAGTCCCCGGGGGCTGCACTGAAGCTTTCTTT
-	TRBV24-1	-	TRBJ2-7	CATADSSYEQYF	TGTGCCACCGCGGACAGCTCCTACGAGCAGTACTTC
TRBD1	TRBV5-1	-	TRBJ1-1	CASSLQGMNTEAFF	TGCGCCAGCAGCTTACAGGGGATGAACACTGAAGCTTTCTTT
-	TRBV12-3/TRBV12-4	few	TRBJ2-7	CASSPSYEQYF	TGTGCCAGCAGTCCCTCCTACGAGCAGTACTTC
-	TRBV6-5	-	TRBJ2-7	CASSYGGVYEQYF	TGTGCCAGCAGTTACGGGGGAGTCTACGAGCAGTACTTC
-	TRBV7-2	-	TRBJ1-3	CASSSSRAAGNTIYF	TGTGCCAGCAGCTCGTCCAGGGCCGCTGGAAACACCATATATTTT
TRBD2	TRBV13	-	TRBJ2-1	CASSLVHASGGPISHDEQFF	TGTGCCAGCAGCTTAGTGCATGCTAGCGGGGGGCCTATATCCCATGATGAGCAGTTCTTC
-	TRBV1	-	TRBJ1-6	CTSSPFSPPLHF	TGCACCAGCAGCCCTTTCTCTCCACCCCTCCACTTT
-	TRBV3-1/TRBV3-2	-	TRBJ1-2	CASSQVGPNYGYTF	TGTGCCAGCAGCCAAGTAGGCCCGAACTATGGCTACACCTTC
TRBD1	TRBV13	-	TRBJ2-5	CASSLWGSGGRETQYF	TGTGCCAGCAGCCTCTGGGGGTCAGGGGGCCGAGAGACCCAGTACTTC
TRBD1	TRBV7-9	-	TRBJ2-7	CASSPSPGTGVGWEQYF	TGTGCCAGCAGCCCCTCCCCCGGGACAGGGGTCGGGTGGGAGCAGTACTTC
TRBD1	TRBV7-3	-	TRBJ1-1	CASSSGQGATEAFF	TGTGCCAGCAGCTCCGGACAGGGGGCGACTGAAGCTTTCTTT
TRBD1	TRBV5-1	-	TRBJ2-2	CASSSTDRVINGELFF	TGCGCCAGCAGCTCTACTGACAGGGTAATAAACGGGGAGCTGTTTTTT
TRBD1	TRBV19	-	TRBJ1-5	CASSIRGQGTDQPQHF	TGTGCCAGTAGTATTAGAGGACAGGGTACGGATCAGCCCCAGCATTTT
-	TRBV3-1/TRBV3-2	-	TRBJ2-1	CASSQWSDGGGYNEQFF	TGTGCCAGCAGCCAATGGTCTGACGGGGGTGGGTACAATGAGCAGTTCTTC
-	TRBV12-3/TRBV12-4	-	TRBJ2-7	CASSLSVYEQYF	TGTGCCAGCAGTTTAAGTGTCTACGAGCAGTACTTC
TRBD2	TRBV6-1	-	TRBJ2-7	CASSVILRGSSYEQYF	TGTGCCAGCAGTGTCATATTGCGGGGGAGCTCCTACGAGCAGTACTTC